These 13 T cell receptor beta chains originate from one sample sequenced in a study of OX40 agonist ivuxolimab in advanced cancers. Receptor amplification or capture employed the immunoSEQ multiplex PCR assay. TCRdb took over this immuneACCESS table, retaining in-frame rearrangements with V and J assigned. Such tables are incomplete; in checked studies, under half of the missing clones stem from an unresolved V gene, and the remainder is unexplained. The sample table shows approximately 64,000 clones, and about nine tenths are seen once. The top ten clonotypes cover 2.5% to 3% of the sample. Sample: CD4+ or CD8+ T cells sorted from blood, taken in a trial of the OX40 agonist ivuxolimab. These receptors came from an adult with an advanced solid tumor such as melanoma, head and neck, liver or kidney cancer.

This clone came up a few times. The chain employs TRBV10-2 and TRBJ1-5, with a possible D match to TRBD1 (5 bases). The CDR3 length is 13 residues. Germline V gene lookup returns CDR1 WSHSY and CDR2 SAAADI. V lost 4 bases and J 6 bases, leaving 10 bases between the germline ends. CDR3 region: CASSVEGPQPQHF. The CDR3 DNA is TGCGCCAGCAGTGTTGAGGGACCTCAGCCCCAGCATTTT.

V is TRBV5-1 and J is TRBJ2-7; tentatively, D is TRBD2 (5 bases). The CDR3 sequence is 13 residues long. The ends were cut back, 0 bases at V and 6 bases at J, with 10 bases in the middle. The germline CDR1 and CDR2 sequences are SGHRS and YFSETQ. CDR3 residues: CASSLGGSSEQYF. CDR3 in DNA: TGCGCCAGCAGCTTGGGTGGGAGCTCCGAGCAGTACTTC.

This clone has a handful of counts. This chain connects TRBV10-1 to TRBJ2-5; 8 positions agree with TRBD1. V was pared by 4 bases and J by 3 bases, with 7 bases of the junction left unmatched. This CDR3 is built from 15 residues. Per the germline V gene, CDR1 is WNHNN and CDR2 is SYGVQD (reference sequence). The chain's CDR3 is CASSGSATGEETQYF. The CDR3 DNA follows: TGCGCCAGCAGTGGGTCTGCGACAGGGGAAGAGACCCAGTACTTC.

DNA for the CDR3: TGTGCCAGCAGCCTCTGGACAGGGCAGGTCAATCAGCCCCAGCATTTT. Translated: CASSLWTGQVNQPQHF. This sequence joins TRBV5-8 and TRBJ1-5; TRBD1 aligns across 8 bases. This CDR3 spans 16 amino acids. Trimming at V came to 4 bases and at J to 3 bases, leaving 9 bases not matched to a gene. The germline gives CDR1 SGHTS, CDR2 YDEGEE.

The chain joins TRBV19 to TRBJ2-6; 8 bases map to TRBD1. This CDR3 contains 17 residues. Trimming at V came to 5 bases and at J to 2 bases, leaving 8 bases not matched to a gene. The germline CDR1 and CDR2 sequences are LNHDA and SQIVND (reference sequence). The DNA of the CDR3 is TGTGCCAGTAGTCCAATCGACAGGGGAACTGGGGCCAACGTCCTGACTTTC. It is translated as CASSPIDRGTGANVLTF.

This clone came up a few times. This chain joins TRBV4-3 and TRBJ2-7; 12 bases are a match to TRBD2. The CDR3 spans 15 residues. The junction had 4 bases not matched to a gene; V was cut back by 7 bases and J by 0 bases. Germline V lookup: CDR1 LGHNA, CDR2 YSLEER. The chain's CDR3 is CASKQGLAGSYEQYF. DNA of the CDR3: TGCGCCAGCAAACAGGGACTAGCGGGCTCCTACGAGCAGTACTTC.

This clone was detected once. The V call is TRBV4-2, the J call TRBJ2-4; possibly TRBD1 for D (6 bases). Trimming stripped 2 bases from V and 7 bases from J, with 18 bases between. This CDR3 region has 16 residues. CDR1 and CDR2 (germline): LGHNA, YNFKEQ. CDR3 DNA: TGTGCCAGCAGCCAACTGGGGGACATGGATCCGAACATTCAGTACTTC. Its translation: CASSQLGDMDPNIQYF.

This clone was seen once. The J gene is TRBJ1-1, the V gene TRBV7-2; tentatively, D is TRBD1 (6 bases). CDR1 and CDR2 from the germline V gene are SGHTA and FQGNSA. Trimming removed 5 bases at V and 5 bases at J, with 15 bases between. The CDR3 has 14 amino acids. The CDR3 region has the DNA TGTGCCAGCAGCATATCAGGGGATCGGACTGAAGCTTTCTTT. Its protein product is CASSISGDRTEAFF. Supplemented by reference TRBV7-2 and TRBJ1-1, the full variable domain reads GAGVSQSPSNKVTEKGKDVELRCDPISGHTALYWYRQSLGQGLEFLIYFQGNSAPDKSGLPSDRFSAERTGGSVSTLTIQRTQQEDSAVYLCASSISGDRTEAFFGQGTRLTVV.

V gene TRBV6-6 combines with J gene TRBJ2-3; 12 bases match TRBD2. Losses at the gene ends were 6 bases for V and 13 bases for J; bases not matched to a gene: 8. The length of the CDR3 is 13 residues. CDR1 and CDR2 (germline): MNHNY, SVGAGI (reference sequence). CDR3 in amino acids: CASRRTLAGGKYF. The CDR3 DNA follows: TGTGCCAGCAGACGAACCCTAGCGGGGGGGAAGTATTTT.

The gene calls are TRBV5-4 and TRBJ1-1; 9 nucleotides match TRBD1. V trimming: 5 bases; J trimming: 1 base; junction bases outside the gene matches: 9. Germline V gives CDR1 SGHNT, CDR2 YYREEE (reference sequence). This CDR3 spans 16 amino acids. The CDR3 region has the DNA TGTGCCAGCAGTCCGCGGGGGGACAGGGCGAACACTGAAGCTTTCTTT. This translates into CASSPRGDRANTEAFF. Using reference TRBV5-4 and TRBJ1-1 for the parts outside the CDR3, the full variable domain is ETGVTQSPTHLIKTRGQQVTLRCSSQSGHNTVSWYQQALGQGPQFIFQYYREEENGRGNFPPRFSGLQFPNYSSELNVNALELDDSALYLCASSPRGDRANTEAFFGQGTRLTVV.

CDR3 in amino acids: CASSLSGLADTQYF. CDR3 DNA: TGTGCCAGCAGCTTATCAGGACTAGCAGATACGCAGTATTTT. The chain is built from TRBV7-3 and TRBJ2-3, with 7 bases identical to TRBD2. The length of the CDR3 is 14 residues. Germline assignment: CDR1 SGHTA and CDR2 FQGTGA. After removal of 2 bases from V and 4 bases from J, the junction contained 3 bases not matched to a gene.

This chain joins TRBV19 and TRBJ2-1; 9 bases align to TRBD2. The V gene's germline CDR1 is LNHDA and CDR2 SQIVND (reference sequence). V dropped 8 bases and J dropped 10; count of bases not matched to a gene: 9. The CDR3 sequence is 13 residues long. The CDR3 region is CASATGTSREQFF. The CDR3 bases are TGTGCCAGTGCAACTGGGACTAGCCGGGAGCAGTTCTTC.

This chain joins TRBV15 and TRBJ1-5; D is uncertain. CDR3 length: 13 amino acids. V shed 3 bases and J shed 3 bases, with 6 bases lying between them. CDR1 is LNHNV, CDR2 YYDKDF, per germline (reference sequence). The CDR3 region has the DNA TGTGCCACCAGCAGGTCTGACAATCAGCCCCAGCATTTT. This gives the protein CATSRSDNQPQHF. Variable domain in full (rest from reference TRBV15 and TRBJ1-5): DAMVIQNPRYQVTQFGKPVTLSCSQTLNHNVMYWYQQKSSQAPKLLFHYYDKDFNNEADTPDNFQSRRPNTSFCFLDIRSPGLGDTAMYLCATSRSDNQPQHFGDGTRLSIL.